This TCR beta chain was retrieved from a study of CD8 T cells in Susac syndrome (dated by TCRdb to 2018 to 2020). For context, the study as a whole: Whether CD8+ T cell activation and differentiation in Susac syndrome was antigen driven was tested using repertoire sequencing. Overall results and qualifications from the work: The study acknowledged that relatively few individuals were included in the TCR sequencing and HLA analysis.

High-throughput TCR beta sequencing profiled peripheral blood CD8+ and CD4+ T cells from healthy donors, Susac syndrome patients and multiple sclerosis patients. Treatment-naive patients with stable or active relapsing-remitting disease fulfilling revised McDonald criteria were used as multiple sclerosis controls. Bulk CD8+ and CD4+ T cells were purified by magnetic negative isolation, whereas CD8+ TEMRA cells were enriched by FACS. Blood was collected in EDTA tubes and processed within 24 hours, with PBMCs isolated through density gradient centrifugation. PBMCs intended for TCR sequencing were cryopreserved in liquid nitrogen and were subsequently thawed in a 37 degrees C water bath. A purity of at least 90% was achieved for sorted or isolated CD4+, CD8+ and CD8+ TEMRA cells. In regard to this clonotype: Its binding antigen is unknown. Base qualities are missing; no much larger clone stands one base away.

RNA was extracted using the RNeasy kit, and roughly 0.45 to 1 microgram was reverse transcribed with random hexamers. TCR beta CDR3 regions were amplified with the immunoSEQ multiplex PCR assay covering 54 Vbeta and 13 Jbeta segments. To correct PCR amplification bias, a synthetic template baseline was used for both primer optimization and computational correction. The paper's data handling went like this. Reads were assigned to V, D and J genes according to IMGT and analyzed in immunoSEQ Analyzer, with only productive sequences retained. To calculate clonality, Shannon entropy was normalized by log2 of the number of productive unique sequences and then subtracted from one. For each patient and control, public and private clones were evaluated within the 100 most prevalent clones. A clone was defined as Susac-specific if it was absent from the healthy and MS cohorts, from some 980 published viral clones and from other ImmuneACCESS disease sequences. The public reads were run again by TCRdb, first through fastp at Q25 and then through MiXCR, and only productive beta chains were kept. Each record represents a unique CDR3 protein, reported with the most common genes and DNA among its rows. The V and J calls shown here were made by TCRdb, not taken from the authors' results. This sample has about 210,000 distinct CDR3 sequences in its table, and 95% of those were observed once. In total, the top ten clones hold 0.095% of the sample.

The sequencing sample was made of CD4+ T cells from PBMCs. The receptor's source is a human donor with multiple sclerosis.

The CDR3 region has the sequence CSSKVRRNTEAFF. The DNA sequence reads TGCAGCTCTAAAGTACGGCGGAACACTGAAGCTTTCTTT. The chain is made from TRBV29-1 and TRBJ1-1; the D gene is unclear. CDR1 and CDR2 are drawn from the germline V gene: SQVTM, ANQGSEA. Spanning cysteine to phenylalanine, the CDR3 consists of 13 amino acids. Only CDR3 DNA remains: 39 bases, in frame from the first base. V is cut by 8 bases and J by 1 base, and the space between the germline ends is 14 bases.